Presented here are 18 T cell receptor beta chains from one specimen sequenced in a study of blood T cell repertoires in COVID-19. Assay: immunoSEQ multiplex PCR; the TCRdb copy retains only in-frame clones and omits some. The sample lists around 200,000 clones; 86% were seen once. Material: PBMCs or T cells enriched from blood (not recorded which). The receptors originated from a young woman who had been exposed to COVID-19.

The chain links TRBV2 to TRBJ1-2, with 8 bases lining up with TRBD1. CDR3 length: 17 residues. V dropped 9 bases and J dropped 0; count of bases not matched to a gene: 15. Germline CDR1 and CDR2: SNHLY and FYNNEI. The DNA of the CDR3 is TGTGCCAGTACTAGACGTGGGACAGGCCAAGCTAACTATGGCTACACCTTC. Translating gives CASTRRGTGQANYGYTF.

V and J are TRBV2 and TRBJ2-7; 9 bases agree with TRBD1. Trimming removed 1 base from V and 7 bases from J; junction bases left unmatched: 2. The CDR3 spans 13 residues. Germline-derived CDR1 and CDR2 are SNHLY and FYNNEI. The chain's CDR3 is CASSEVGTGEQYF. In DNA, the CDR3 is TGTGCCAGCAGTGAAGTTGGGACAGGGGAGCAGTACTTC.

The V call is TRBV29-1, the J call TRBJ1-2, with TRBD1 identical over 10 bases. The germline V gene has CDR1 SQVTM and CDR2 ANQGSEA. V lost 5 bases, J lost 4 bases, and 16 bases stayed unmatched. The CDR3 extends over 17 amino acids. CDR3 amino acids: CSVLRRTGGHPGYGYTF. In DNA form, the CDR3 reads TGCAGCGTTTTGAGGCGGACAGGGGGACATCCGGGCTATGGCTACACCTTC. Together with reference TRBV29-1 and TRBJ1-2, the CDR3 gives the full variable domain: SAVISQKPSRDICQRGTSLTIQCQVDSQVTMMFWYRQQPGQSLTLIATANQGSEATYESGFVIDKFPISRPNLTFSTLTVSNMSPEDSSIYLCSVLRRTGGHPGYGYTFGSGTRLTVV.

This clone was observed a single time. The J gene is TRBJ1-1, the V gene TRBV30; D is perhaps TRBD1 (6 bases). Germline V CDR1 and CDR2: GTSNPN, SVGIG (reference sequence). V was clipped by 2 bases and J by 7 bases, with 17 bases between them. The CDR3 extends over 14 amino acids. For the CDR3, the DNA is TGTGCCTGGAGTATAAACAGGGTTAGCATTGAAGCTTTCTTT. The encoded protein is CAWSINRVSIEAFF.

This clone was found once. The chain recombines TRBV12-5 with TRBJ2-1; possible D gene TRBD1, 5 bases. Germline-derived CDR1 and CDR2 are LGHNT and FRNRAP. The ends were cut back, 7 bases at V and 8 bases at J, with 12 bases in the middle. The CDR3 loop spans 12 amino acids. The chain's CDR3 is CASEVQVDEQFF. The CDR3 bases are TGTGCTAGTGAGGTACAGGTTGATGAGCAGTTCTTC.

The CDR3 DNA reads TGTGCCATCGCAGGGGCCCGGGGGGGTACTGAAGCTTTCTTT. Translation: CAIAGARGGTEAFF. The chain joins TRBV10-3 to TRBJ1-1; maybe TRBD1 (6 bases). V was clipped by 8 bases and J by 5 bases, with 18 bases between them. CDR3 size: 14 residues. The germline gives CDR1 ENHRY, CDR2 SYGVKD.

The rearrangement joins TRBV7-2 to TRBJ2-1, with TRBD2 matching 11 bases. The CDR3 length is 14 residues. After removal of 5 bases from V and 7 bases from J, the junction contained 4 bases not matched to a gene. Germline CDR1 is SGHTA and CDR2 is FQGNSA. Here the CDR3 reads CASSVRLAGNEQFF. The CDR3 DNA is TGTGCCAGCAGCGTCCGACTAGCGGGGAATGAGCAGTTCTTC.

This clone came up once. The gene calls are TRBV5-1 and TRBJ1-6; perhaps TRBD1 as D (6 bases). CDR1 is SGHRS, CDR2 YFSETQ, per germline. V lost 5 bases to trimming and J lost 7 bases, with 13 bases between them. The CDR3 is made up of 14 amino acids. The CDR3 bases are TGCGCCAGCAGTCCAGGGGAGTGGAATTCACCCCTCCACTTT. Amino acid sequence: CASSPGEWNSPLHF.

V usage is TRBV29-1 and J usage is TRBJ1-5; the D is unclear. The V end was cut by 0 bases, the J end by 6 bases, with 9 bases between. Germline V lookup: CDR1 SQVTM, CDR2 ANQGSEA. The CDR3 loop spans 13 amino acids. This CDR3 reads CSVEESLGQPQHF. The DNA for the CDR3 is TGCAGCGTTGAAGAATCACTCGGTCAGCCCCAGCATTTT.

The chain uses TRBV19 and TRBJ2-5; 7 bases fit TRBD1. Germline V gives CDR1 LNHDA, CDR2 SQIVND (reference sequence). The CDR3 consists of 16 residues. Losses at the gene ends were 7 bases for V and 5 bases for J; bases not matched to a gene: 16. Here the CDR3 reads CASTNNPRQGTETQYF. In nucleotides, the CDR3 is TGTGCCAGTACTAACAACCCGAGACAGGGAACGGAGACCCAGTACTTC.

The chain couples TRBV9 to TRBJ1-6; no clear D gene. CDR3 length: 17 residues. V was pared by 4 bases and J by 6 bases, with 20 bases between. Germline CDR1 and CDR2: SGDLS and YYNGEE. The CDR3 coding sequence is TGTGCCAGCAGCTTCGAGGGCAGTGGCATTACTAATTCACCCCTCCACTTT. It is translated as CASSFEGSGITNSPLHF.

V gene TRBV21-1 combines with J gene TRBJ1-5; the table's D call TRBD1 went unverified against the DNA. TRBV21-1 is classified as a pseudogene. This CDR3 has 18 amino acids. In DNA, the CDR3 is TGTGCCAGCAGCAAAGCCACAGGGGCGCCCGTTAGCAATCAGCCCCAGCATTTT. It encodes CASSKATGAPVSNQPQHF.

This sequence joins TRBV5-1 and TRBJ2-1; a possible D gene is TRBD1 (6 bases). V was cut by 0 bases and J by 7 bases, with 20 bases left in between. This CDR3 has 17 residues. Germline-derived CDR1 and CDR2 are SGHRS and YFSETQ. The CDR3 coding sequence is TGCGCCAGCAGCTTGGAAATTGGGAGCGTCCAGGGGAATGAGCAGTTCTTC. Its translation: CASSLEIGSVQGNEQFF.

The chain is built from TRBV14 and TRBJ2-1, with D perhaps matching TRBD2 (6 bases). The CDR3 is 16 amino acids. V was pared by 2 bases and J by 5 bases, with 16 bases between. CDR1 and CDR2 (germline): SGHDN, FVKESK. CDR3 coding DNA: TGTGCCAGCAGCCAACGACAGATTTGGGGGGACAATGAGCAGTTCTTC. Encoded protein: CASSQRQIWGDNEQFF.

V usage is TRBV2 and J usage is TRBJ2-2, with D possibly matching TRBD1 (5 bases). This CDR3 has 19 residues. V lost 8 bases and J lost 1, with 26 bases in between. Per germline, CDR1 SNHLY and CDR2 FYNNEI. The CDR3, as DNA: TGTGCCAGCGGGGCCGACTTGTGGGCTTCTGCGAGGAACACCGGGGAGCTGTTTTTT. It encodes CASGADLWASARNTGELFF.

The CDR3 loop is CASTGQLGQPQHF. CDR3 nucleotide sequence: TGTGCCAGCACCGGACAATTGGGACAGCCCCAGCATTTT. The chain has TRBV6-5 and TRBJ1-5; the D gene is possibly TRBD1 (5 bases). V was trimmed by 7 bases and J by 7 bases, leaving 14 bases between them. Germline CDR1 MNHEY, CDR2 SVGAGI. The CDR3 extends over 13 amino acids.

The chain links TRBV2 to TRBJ2-7, with D hard to call. Between the trimmed V and J ends, which lost 4 bases and 3 bases, there was a span of 10 bases. The CDR3 runs to 13 residues. CDR1 and CDR2 (germline): SNHLY, FYNNEI. The CDR3 region has the DNA TGTGCCAGCAGTGTTGTCAGAAACTACGAGCAGTACTTC. It yields the protein CASSVVRNYEQYF.

V usage is TRBV10-3 and J usage is TRBJ1-3, with 7 bases identical to TRBD1. CDR1 ENHRY and CDR2 SYGVKD come from the germline V gene. J lost 7 bases, V lost 0 bases, and 6 bases had no gene match. The CDR3 sequence is 15 residues long. CDR3 sequence (DNA): TGTGCCATCAGTGAGTCGAAGGGGGCCGCGAACACCATATATTTT. This gives the protein CAISESKGAANTIYF.